The next 6 T cell receptor beta chains were all read from a single sample in a study of blood T cell repertoires in COVID-19. Sequencing was performed with immunoSEQ multiplex PCR; in TCRdb, only in-frame clones are kept and a portion is missing. Of about 100,000 clones listed, 80% to 95% are singletons. Sequenced material: peripheral blood. These receptors came from a man in his 70s with acute or convalescent COVID-19.

The CDR3, as DNA: TGTGCCAGCAGCTTTCGAGAGAACACTGAAGCTTTCTTT. It specifies CASSFRENTEAFF. The V gene is TRBV13, the J gene TRBJ1-1; D is uncertain. Trimming took 3 bases from V and 1 from J, leaving 6 bases between them. CDR1 and CDR2 (germline): PRHDT, FYEKMQ (reference sequence). This CDR3 has 13 residues.

The V and J genes are TRBV9 and TRBJ2-1; 7 bases match TRBD2. V shed 6 bases and J 0 bases; nucleotides not matched to a gene: 3. The CDR3 is made up of 14 amino acids. Germline CDR1 SGDLS, CDR2 YYNGEE. CDR3 DNA sequence: TGTGCCAGCAAGGGCGGGAGCTCCTACAATGAGCAGTTCTTC. Protein sequence: CASKGGSSYNEQFF.

The chain employs TRBV2 and TRBJ1-4, with D perhaps matching TRBD1 (5 bases). Germline V lookup: CDR1 SNHLY, CDR2 FYNNEI. The CDR3 has 15 residues. Trimming removed 0 bases at V and 1 base at J, with 6 bases between. The CDR3 loop is CASSEATGTNEKLFF. In nucleotides, the CDR3 is TGTGCCAGCAGTGAAGCAACAGGAACTAATGAAAAACTGTTTTTT.

The chain employs TRBV5-1 and TRBJ2-1; D is undetermined. Trimming took off 7 bases at V and 0 bases at J, with 14 bases between the two ends. CDR1 SGHRS and CDR2 YFSETQ come from the germline V gene. The CDR3 spans 15 residues. CDR3 DNA: TGCGCCAGCGGTATGGTCCTTAGCTCCTACAATGAGCAGTTCTTC. It is translated as CASGMVLSSYNEQFF.

CDR3 sequence: CASSLTGGSYGYTF. CDR3 nucleotide sequence: TGCGCCAGCAGCTTGACAGGCGGGAGCTATGGCTACACCTTC. The chain combines TRBV5-1 with TRBJ1-2, with D possibly TRBD1 on 5 matching bases. This CDR3 has 14 residues. V gave up 1 base and J gave up 4 bases, with 11 bases separating them. The V gene's germline CDR1 is SGHRS and CDR2 YFSETQ.

V gene TRBV7-2 combines with J gene TRBJ1-1, with no clear D. The CDR3 extends over 15 amino acids. The germline gives CDR1 SGHTA, CDR2 FQGNSA. Trimming cost V 1 base and J 4 bases, with 13 bases left between them. CDR3 in DNA: TGTGCCAGCAGCTTAGAAGGTACAGTGTTCACTGAAGCTTTCTTT. This sequence encodes CASSLEGTVFTEAFF.